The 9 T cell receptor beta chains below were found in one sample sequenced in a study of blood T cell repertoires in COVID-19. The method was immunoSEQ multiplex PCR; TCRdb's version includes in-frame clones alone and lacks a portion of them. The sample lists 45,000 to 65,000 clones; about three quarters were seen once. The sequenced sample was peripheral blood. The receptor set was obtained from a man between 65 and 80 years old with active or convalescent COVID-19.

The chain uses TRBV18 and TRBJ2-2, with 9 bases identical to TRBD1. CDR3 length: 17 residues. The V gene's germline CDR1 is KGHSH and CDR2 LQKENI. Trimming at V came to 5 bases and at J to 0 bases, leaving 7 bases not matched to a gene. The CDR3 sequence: CASSLYRGPANTGELFF. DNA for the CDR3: TGTGCCAGCTCATTGTACAGGGGGCCCGCGAACACCGGGGAGCTGTTTTTT.

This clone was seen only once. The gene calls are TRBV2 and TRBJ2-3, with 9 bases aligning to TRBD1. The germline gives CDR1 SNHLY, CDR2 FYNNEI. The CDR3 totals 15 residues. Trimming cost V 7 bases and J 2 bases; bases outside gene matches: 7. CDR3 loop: CASIRQGEVTDTQYF. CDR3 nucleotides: TGTGCCAGCATTCGACAGGGGGAGGTCACAGATACGCAGTATTTT.

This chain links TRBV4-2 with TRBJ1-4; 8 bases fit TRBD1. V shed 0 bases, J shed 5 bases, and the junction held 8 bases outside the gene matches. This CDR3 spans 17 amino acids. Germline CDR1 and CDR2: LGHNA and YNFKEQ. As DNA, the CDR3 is TGTGCCAGCAGCCAAGAGGGACAGGCGAATTCGAATGAAAAACTGTTTTTT. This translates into CASSQEGQANSNEKLFF.

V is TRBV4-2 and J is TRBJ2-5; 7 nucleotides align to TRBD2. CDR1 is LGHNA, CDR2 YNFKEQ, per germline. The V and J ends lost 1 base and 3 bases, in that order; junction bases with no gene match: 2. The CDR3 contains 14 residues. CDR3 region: CASSQGTRKETQYF. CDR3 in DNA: TGTGCCAGCAGCCAAGGGACTAGGAAAGAGACCCAGTACTTC.

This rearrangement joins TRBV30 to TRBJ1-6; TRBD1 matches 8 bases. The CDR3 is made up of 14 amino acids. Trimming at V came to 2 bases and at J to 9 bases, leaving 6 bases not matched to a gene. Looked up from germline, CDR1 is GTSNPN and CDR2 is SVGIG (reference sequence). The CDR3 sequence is CAWSNRQGSSPLHF. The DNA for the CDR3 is TGTGCCTGGAGTAATCGACAGGGGAGTTCACCCCTCCACTTT.

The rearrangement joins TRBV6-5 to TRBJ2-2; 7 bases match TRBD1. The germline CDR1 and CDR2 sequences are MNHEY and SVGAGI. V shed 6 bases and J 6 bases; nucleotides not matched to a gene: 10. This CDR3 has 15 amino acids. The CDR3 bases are TGTGCCAGCAGCCTAGCAGGGGGTCTGTCCGGGGAGCTGTTTTTT. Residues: CASSLAGGLSGELFF.

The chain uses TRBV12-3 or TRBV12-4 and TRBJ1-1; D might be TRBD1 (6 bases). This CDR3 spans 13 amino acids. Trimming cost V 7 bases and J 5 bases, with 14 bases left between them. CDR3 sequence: CASTFIQGTEAFF. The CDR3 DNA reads TGTGCCAGCACCTTTATCCAGGGGACTGAAGCTTTCTTT.

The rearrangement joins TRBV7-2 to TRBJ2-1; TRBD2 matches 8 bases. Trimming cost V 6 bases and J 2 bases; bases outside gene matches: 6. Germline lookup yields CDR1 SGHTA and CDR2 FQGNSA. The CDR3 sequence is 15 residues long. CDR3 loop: CASSSTSGPYNEQFF. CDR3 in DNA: TGTGCCAGCAGTTCCACTAGCGGCCCCTACAATGAGCAGTTCTTC.

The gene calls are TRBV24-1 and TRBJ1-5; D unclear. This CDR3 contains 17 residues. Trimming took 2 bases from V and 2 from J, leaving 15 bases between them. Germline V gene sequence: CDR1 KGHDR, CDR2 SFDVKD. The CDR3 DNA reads TGTGCCACCAGTGATTCGAGAGGGATCTCGGGCAATCAGCCCCAGCATTTT. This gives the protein CATSDSRGISGNQPQHF.